This T cell receptor (beta chain) was captured by sequencing in a study of blood T cell repertoires in COVID-19. This CDR3 is built from 12 residues. The germline V gene has CDR1 MNHNS and CDR2 SASEGT. The germline V and J ends were trimmed by 3 bases and 3 bases, with 6 bases remaining between them. Profiling relied on immunoSEQ multiplex PCR, and the TCRdb table lists in-frame clones only, not all of them. The sample yields about 3,400 clones, roughly 74% seen once. This clone has only a few counts. Sequencing was done on a sample of peripheral blood. The V gene is TRBV6-1, the J gene TRBJ2-7; D uncertain. This clonotype originated in a man aged 65 to 79 with active COVID-19. CDR3 in DNA: TGTGCCAGCAGTGATAGAGGCTACGAGCAGTACTTC. Residues: CASSDRGYEQYF.